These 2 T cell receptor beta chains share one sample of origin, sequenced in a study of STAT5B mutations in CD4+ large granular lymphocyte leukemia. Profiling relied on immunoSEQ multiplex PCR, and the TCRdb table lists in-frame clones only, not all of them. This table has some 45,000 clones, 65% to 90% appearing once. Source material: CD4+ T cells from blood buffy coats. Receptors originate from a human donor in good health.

CDR3 DNA: TGTGCCAGCAAATTCCCGGGACAGGGTGGGTACGAGCAGTACTTC. Protein product: CASKFPGQGGYEQYF. This chain links TRBV6-1 with TRBJ2-7; 9 bases agree with TRBD1. The CDR3 runs 15 residues. The trim removed 7 bases at V and 4 bases at J, leaving 11 bases unmatched. In germline, CDR1 is MNHNS, CDR2 SASEGT.

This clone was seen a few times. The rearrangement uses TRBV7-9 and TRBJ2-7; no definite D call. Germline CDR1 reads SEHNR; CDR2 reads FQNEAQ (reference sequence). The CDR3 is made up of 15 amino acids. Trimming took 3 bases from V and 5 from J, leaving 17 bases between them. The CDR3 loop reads CASSFRRGRGDEQYF. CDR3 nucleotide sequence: TGTGCCAGCAGCTTTAGGCGTGGGCGCGGCGACGAGCAGTACTTC.